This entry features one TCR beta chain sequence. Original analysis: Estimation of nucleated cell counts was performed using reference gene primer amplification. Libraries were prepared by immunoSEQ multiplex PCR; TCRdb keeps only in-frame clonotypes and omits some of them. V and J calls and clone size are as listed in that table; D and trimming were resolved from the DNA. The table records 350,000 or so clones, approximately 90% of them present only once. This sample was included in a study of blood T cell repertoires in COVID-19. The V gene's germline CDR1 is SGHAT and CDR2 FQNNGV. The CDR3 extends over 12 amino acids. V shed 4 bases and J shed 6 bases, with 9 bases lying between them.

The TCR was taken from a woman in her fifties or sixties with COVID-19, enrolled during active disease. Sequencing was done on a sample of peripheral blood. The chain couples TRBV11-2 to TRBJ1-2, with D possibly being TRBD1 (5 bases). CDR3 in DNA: TGTGCCAGCAGCTGGGGGGGTGATGGCTACACCTTC. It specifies CASSWGGDGYTF.